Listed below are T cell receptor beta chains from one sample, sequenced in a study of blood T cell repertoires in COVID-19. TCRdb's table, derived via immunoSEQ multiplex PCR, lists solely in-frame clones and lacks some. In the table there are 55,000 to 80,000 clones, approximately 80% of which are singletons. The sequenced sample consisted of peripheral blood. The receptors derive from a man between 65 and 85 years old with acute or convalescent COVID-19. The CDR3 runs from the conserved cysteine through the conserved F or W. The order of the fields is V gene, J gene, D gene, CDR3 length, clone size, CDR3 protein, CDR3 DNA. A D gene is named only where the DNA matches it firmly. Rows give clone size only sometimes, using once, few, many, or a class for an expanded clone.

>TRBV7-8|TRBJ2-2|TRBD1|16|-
CASSLAGTGHTGELFF
TGTGCCAGCAGCTTAGCCGGGACAGGGCACACCGGGGAGCTGTTTTTT
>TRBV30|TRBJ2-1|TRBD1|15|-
CACDRGGAGFREQFF
TGTGCCTGCGACAGGGGGGGAGCCGGCTTCCGTGAGCAGTTCTTC
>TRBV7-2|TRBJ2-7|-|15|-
CASSFKLGHTYEQYF
TGTGCCAGCAGCTTTAAATTGGGCCATACCTACGAGCAGTACTTC
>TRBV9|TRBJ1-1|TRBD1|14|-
CASSVGTGGTEAFF
TGTGCCAGCAGCGTTGGGACAGGGGGCACTGAAGCTTTCTTT
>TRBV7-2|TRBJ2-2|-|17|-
CASSQGGLAGRIGELFF
TGTGCCAGCAGCCAGGGGGGGCTAGCGGGTCGCATCGGGGAGCTGTTTTTT
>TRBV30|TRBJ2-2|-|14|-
CAWSVLPNTGELFF
TGTGCCTGGAGTGTACTCCCTAACACCGGGGAGCTGTTTTTT
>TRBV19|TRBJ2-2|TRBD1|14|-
CASSLRTGTGELFF
TGTGCCAGTAGTCTGAGGACAGGGACCGGGGAGCTGTTTTTT
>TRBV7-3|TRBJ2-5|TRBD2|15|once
CASSSGTSGQETQYF
TGTGCCAGCAGCTCAGGGACTAGCGGCCAAGAGACCCAGTACTTC
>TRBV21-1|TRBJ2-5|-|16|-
CASSKGHRDIKETQYF
TGTGCCAGCAGCAAAGGACACCGGGACATTAAAGAGACCCAGTACTTC
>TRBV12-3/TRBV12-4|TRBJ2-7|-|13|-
CASSQEGTHEQYF
TGTGCCAGCAGCCAGGAGGGCACCCACGAGCAGTACTTC
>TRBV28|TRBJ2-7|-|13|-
CASRGVEDYEQYF
TGTGCCAGCAGAGGTGTAGAGGACTACGAGCAGTACTTC
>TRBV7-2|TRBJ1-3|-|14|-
CASRPFRGSDTIYF
TGTGCCAGCAGACCCTTCCGGGGTTCCGACACCATATATTTT
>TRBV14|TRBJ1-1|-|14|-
CASSHRVMNTEAFF
TGTGCCAGCAGCCACAGGGTCATGAACACTGAAGCTTTCTTT
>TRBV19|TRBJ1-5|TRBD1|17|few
CASIPGGGGGLGQPQHF
TGTGCCAGTATCCCCGGAGGAGGGGGCGGTTTGGGTCAGCCCCAGCATTTT
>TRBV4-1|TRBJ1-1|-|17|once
CASSQEGGGLEFGEAFF
TGCGCCAGCAGCCAAGAAGGAGGAGGGTTGGAGTTCGGTGAAGCTTTCTTT
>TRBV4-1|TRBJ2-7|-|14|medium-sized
CASSHEGAGNEQYF
TGCGCCAGCAGCCACGAGGGGGCGGGAAACGAGCAGTACTTC
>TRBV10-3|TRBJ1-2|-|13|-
CAISEGRAYGYTF
TGTGCCATCAGTGAGGGGCGCGCGTATGGCTACACCTTC
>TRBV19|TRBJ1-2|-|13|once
CASSPTLNYGYTF
TGTGCCAGTAGTCCGACACTGAACTATGGCTACACCTTC
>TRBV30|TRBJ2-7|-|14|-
CAWRQSGGTYEQYF
TGTGCCTGGAGACAGTCAGGGGGGACCTACGAGCAGTACTTC
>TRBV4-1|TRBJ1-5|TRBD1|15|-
CASSLLTGGNQPQHF
TGCGCCAGCAGCCTATTGACAGGGGGCAATCAGCCCCAGCATTTT
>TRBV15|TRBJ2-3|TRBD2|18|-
CATSRVSRGLAVTDTQYF
TGTGCCACCAGCAGAGTTTCTAGAGGACTAGCGGTAACAGATACGCAGTATTTT
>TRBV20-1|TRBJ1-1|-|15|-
CSASLRDTAWAEAFF
TGCAGTGCTAGTCTCCGGGACACGGCTTGGGCTGAAGCTTTCTTT
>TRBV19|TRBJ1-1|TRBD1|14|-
CASSLGQGATEAFF
TGTGCCAGTAGTTTAGGACAGGGAGCCACTGAAGCTTTCTTT
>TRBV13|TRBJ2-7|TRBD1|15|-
CASSLEPGQGYEQYF
TGTGCCAGCAGCTTAGAGCCCGGACAGGGCTACGAGCAGTACTTC
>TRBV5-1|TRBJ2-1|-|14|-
CASSPGGTYNEQFF
TGCGCCAGCAGCCCAGGCGGGACTTACAATGAGCAGTTCTTC
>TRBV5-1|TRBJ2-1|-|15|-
CASSLGGISYNEQFF
TGCGCCAGCAGCTTGGGCGGGATCTCCTACAATGAGCAGTTCTTC